This T cell receptor (beta chain) stems from a study of blood T cell repertoires in COVID-19. Looking at the study overall: From T cells, B-cell-depleted T cells, or PBMCs came the material, which was cDNA or gDNA.

Libraries were prepared by immunoSEQ multiplex PCR; TCRdb keeps only in-frame clonotypes and omits some of them. The sample consists of 100,000 to 140,000 clones, about 90% of them appearing once. Trimming removed 4 bases from V and 1 base from J, with 19 bases in between. This CDR3 has 17 amino acids. The V gene's germline CDR1 is SGHAT and CDR2 FQNNGV. The origin of this receptor is a woman aged 25 to 39 with acute or convalescent COVID-19. Sequenced input: peripheral blood. This chain links TRBV11-2 with TRBJ1-2, with D perhaps TRBD1 (5 bases). CDR3 loop: CASSSRIMDKNNYGYTF. The CDR3 nucleotides are TGTGCCAGCAGCTCCCGAATCATGGACAAGAATAACTATGGCTACACCTTC.